Described below is a single TCR beta chain sequence and its context. This clonotype was seen at least ten times. Its antigen has not been determined. Per-base qualities were not stored, and no clone one base away is much larger. The TCR beta CDR3 regions were amplified from RNA transcripts. A first-round RT-PCR of the TCR CDR3 used the HTBI primer set with the Qiagen OneStep RT-PCR kit. The libraries were constructed in a second round of multiplex PCR and then size-selected and purified. Paired-end sequencing of the libraries was performed with 100 bp reads on an Illumina HiSeq2000. Turning to the authors' computational methods: SOAPnuke was used to process the raw data, with reads discarded if the reads contained adapters or uncalled bases, had a mean Phred below 15, or lacked an exact constant-primer or identifier match. COPE v1.2.5 was used to merge the high-quality paired reads, and each unique nucleotide sequence was defined as a clonotype. MiTCR v1.1 was used to align clonotypes to the IMGT TRBV, TRBD and TRBJ reference segments. The analysis included only V-J combinations with a frequency above 0.0001, which together covered more than 99% of the repertoires. A TCS score was defined as the ratio of F50 (clonal expansion) to E x V (chaos), with BLOSUM62-based TCRdist applied between CDR3 peptides within each V-J. Welch's t-statistics and random forest reduced several hundred V-J features to about 12, which were used in a naive Bayes classifier (R e1071). TCRdb reran the public reads through fastp at Q25 and MiXCR, keeping productive beta chains. CDR3 protein sequences are deduplicated, and each keeps its most common genes and DNA. These V and J calls derive from TCRdb rather than the authors' analysis. The sample profile shows roughly 700,000 distinct CDR3 sequences; 14% of them were found once. The ten largest clones capture approximately 10% of the sample.

Stable Graves' hyperthyroidism was defined as no progression to ophthalmopathy during 18 months of follow-up. Hyperthyroidism patients were aged 18 to 65 years and newly diagnosed, with disease duration of less than 2 months. Patients with uncontrolled infections, other autoimmune diseases, pregnancy or lactation were excluded. Diagnoses were established on the basis of clinical symptoms, serum thyroxine and TRAb, thyroid ultrasound, and orbital computed tomography. PBMCs were separated from approximately 10 ml of fresh peripheral blood using Ficoll-Paque density gradient centrifugation. Total RNA was extracted using Trizol reagent, and RNA quality was assessed on an Agilent 2100 Bioanalyzer. These data belong to a study of T cells in Graves' hyperthyroidism and ophthalmopathy (dated by TCRdb to about 2019). Regarding the research as a whole: Peripheral blood samples were taken at the time of initial diagnosis, prior to any treatment. To identify distinguishing TCR V-J signatures, a discovery cohort of around 100 patients was used, comprising 43 with Graves' ophthalmopathy and about 59 with stable Graves' hyperthyroidism. An independent validation cohort of 18 to 20 hyperthyroidism patients and over 15 patients who later progressed to ophthalmopathy tested prospective prediction of ophthalmopathy. The roughly 100 discovery patients were randomly divided into training and test sets at a 7:3 ratio. Thyroid tissue and blood T-cell repertoires from about six Graves' hyperthyroidism patients were also compared in the study. After blood sampling, hyperthyroidism patients were treated with methimazole at a starting dose of 30 mg daily, and ophthalmopathy patients were treated with high-dose intravenous methylprednisolone. The paper reports TCR Vbeta CDR3 sequencing of 140 or so peripheral blood samples: some 44 ophthalmopathy, some 80 hyperthyroidism and approximately 17 progressor patients.

The CDR1 and CDR2 encoded by the germline V gene (reference sequence) are LGHDT and YNNKEL. The CDR3, cysteine through phenylalanine, is 13 amino acids long. Just CDR3 DNA is preserved here, 39 bases in frame from base 1. The V end loses 0 bases and the J end loses 10 bases, and a stretch of 9 bases separates them. Study-level results and caveats: During validation, the model predicted progression to ophthalmopathy a median of around six months ahead of onset, with 60% to 71% sensitivity and around 72% specificity. No statistical method was used to set the sample size in advance, and investigators knew the group allocation. Blood samples also contained most of the expanded thyroid clonotypes (frequency above 0.001), which suggests that blood repertoires may reflect thyroid immune responses. A 13 V-J signature model separated ophthalmopathy from stable hyperthyroidism, with roughly 88% sensitivity and about 81% specificity in cross-validation and 80%/75% in testing.

The clonotype originates from a woman aged 18-29 years with Graves' hyperthyroidism. Sequenced sample: blood. Rearrangement joined TRBV3-1 to TRBJ1-4; TRBD1 could be the D gene, as 5 bases match. CDR3 protein: CASSQDVGGKLFF. The DNA sequence is as follows: TGTGCCAGCAGCCAAGATGTGGGGGGAAAACTGTTTTTT.